Sequencing of this TCR beta chain was carried out in a study of blood T cell repertoires in COVID-19. Turning to the study itself: Researchers got acute and convalescent COVID-19 samples from the United States, Italy and Spain. Nucleic acid was either cDNA or gDNA, and it came from T cells, B-cell-depleted T cells, or PBMCs.

This table comes from immunoSEQ multiplex PCR, and its TCRdb copy is limited to in-frame clones, with some not included. The sample carries around 100,000 clones, more than 75% recorded once. This CDR3 has 15 amino acids. V shed 4 bases, J shed 4 bases, and the junction held 8 bases outside the gene matches. CDR1 is SGHNT and CDR2 is YYREEE in the germline V gene (reference sequence). The sample comprised peripheral blood. The chain joins TRBV5-4 to TRBJ2-3, with 8 bases aligning to TRBD1. This TCR came from a human donor with acute or convalescent COVID-19. The donor label of this sample is uncertain. The CDR3 DNA is TGTGCCAGCAGCCCCTGGACAGGGCAGTCAGATACGCAGTATTTT. Its protein product is CASSPWTGQSDTQYF. Using reference TRBV5-4 and TRBJ2-3 for the parts outside the CDR3, the full variable domain is ETGVTQSPTHLIKTRGQQVTLRCSSQSGHNTVSWYQQALGQGPQFIFQYYREEENGRGNFPPRFSGLQFPNYSSELNVNALELDDSALYLCASSPWTGQSDTQYFGPGTRLTVL.